Each of the 16 T cell receptor beta chains below was sequenced from the same sample in a study of PD-L1 blockade in urothelial cancer. The sample's time point: pretreatment peripheral blood. Repertoires were generated with immunoSEQ multiplex PCR, while TCRdb's copy carries only in-frame clones and drops some. The table includes about 87,000 clones, about 90% detected once. The material sequenced was PBMCs, taken around atezolizumab (anti-PD-L1) treatment. The receptors shown here come from a woman older than 75 with urothelial cancer.

This chain uses TRBV28 with TRBJ1-5; 10 bases are shared with TRBD1. The CDR3 runs 15 residues. Germline CDR1 MDHEN, CDR2 SYDVKM. After removal of 6 bases from V and 3 bases from J, the junction contained 5 bases not matched to a gene. CDR3 sequence reads: CASRSTGGYNQPQHF. In DNA, the CDR3 is TGTGCCAGCAGGTCGACAGGGGGCTACAATCAGCCCCAGCATTTT.

The chain is built from TRBV7-2 and TRBJ2-7; D remains ambiguous. The CDR3 covers 14 residues. With 0 bases removed from V and 2 bases from J, the gap between germline ends came to 8 bases. From germline, CDR1 is SGHTA and CDR2 FQGNSA. DNA of the CDR3: TGTGCCAGCAGCTTAGCAGCCCCCCCCTACGAGCAGTACTTC. Translation: CASSLAAPPYEQYF.

The V gene is TRBV30, the J gene TRBJ2-7, with D possibly matching TRBD2 (6 bases). This CDR3 is built from 13 residues. Trimming took off 3 bases at V and 7 bases at J, with 16 bases between the two ends. Germline CDR1 GTSNPN, CDR2 SVGIG (reference sequence). The CDR3 loop reads CAWRMTTAGEQYF. DNA of the CDR3: TGTGCCTGGAGGATGACTACGGCGGGGGAGCAGTACTTC. Looking up the rest from reference TRBV30 and TRBJ2-7 gives the full variable domain: SQTIHQWPATLVQPVGSPLSLECTVEGTSNPNLYWYRQAAGRGLQLLFYSVGIGQISSEVPQNLSASRPQDRQFILSSKKLLLSDSGFYLCAWRMTTAGEQYFGPGTRLTVT.

The rearrangement uses TRBV28 and TRBJ2-3, with a possible D match to TRBD1 (6 bases). The V end was cut by 1 base, the J end by 3 bases, with 17 bases between. CDR1 is MDHEN, CDR2 SYDVKM, per germline. The CDR3 spans 17 residues. The CDR3 is CASSLLGAREGTDTQYF. The CDR3, as DNA: TGTGCCAGCAGTTTATTGGGGGCCCGCGAGGGGACAGATACGCAGTATTTT.

The V call is TRBV28, the J call TRBJ2-5, with 7 nucleotides matching TRBD1. This CDR3 region has 16 residues. The junction had 17 bases not matched to a gene; V was cut back by 6 bases and J by 7 bases. The germline gives CDR1 MDHEN, CDR2 SYDVKM. In DNA, the CDR3 is TGTGCCAGCAGCCAAACACAGGGGATCCGATTCGGGACCCAGTACTTC. Protein product: CASSQTQGIRFGTQYF.

The chain uses TRBV5-6 and TRBJ1-2; no firm D call. The CDR3 has 15 amino acids. Germline CDR1 reads SGHDT; CDR2 reads YYEEEE. The V and J ends lost 6 bases and 7 bases respectively, with 22 bases between them. The CDR3 DNA sequence: TGTGCCAGCAACCCTAGCGACCCCGGACGTGGTGGCTACACCTTC. It encodes CASNPSDPGRGGYTF.

The rearrangement links TRBV15 to TRBJ1-1; TRBD1 might be the D (6 bases). Trimming stripped 3 bases from V and 0 bases from J, with 8 bases between. The CDR3 sequence is 14 residues long. Germline V CDR1 and CDR2: LNHNV, YYDKDF (reference sequence). In nucleotides, the CDR3 is TGTGCCACCAGCAGGGCAGGGGTGAACACTGAAGCTTTCTTT. Amino acids: CATSRAGVNTEAFF.

The V and J genes are TRBV5-1 and TRBJ1-1; 9 nucleotides line up with TRBD1. CDR3 size: 16 residues. V was clipped by 4 bases and J by 4 bases; unmatched bases: 11. The germline V gene encodes CDR1 SGHRS and CDR2 YFSETQ. CDR3 nucleotides: TGCGCCAGCAGCCCAAGGGACAGGGAAGGCGGCACTGAAGCTTTCTTT. Translating it yields CASSPRDREGGTEAFF.

This chain's CDR3 is CASRTDSHNEKLFF. Here the CDR3 DNA reads TGTGCCAGCAGGACGGACAGTCATAATGAAAAACTGTTTTTT. This chain uses TRBV2 with TRBJ1-4; tentative D call: TRBD1 (6 bases). This CDR3 is built from 14 residues. V shed 6 bases and J shed 4 bases, with 12 bases lying between them. CDR1 SNHLY and CDR2 FYNNEI come from the germline V gene.

The gene calls are TRBV11-2 and TRBJ2-7; 10 bases are a match to TRBD2. Losses at the gene ends were 5 bases for V and 5 bases for J; bases not matched to a gene: 6. CDR1 SGHAT and CDR2 FQNNGV come from the germline V gene. The CDR3 sequence is 14 residues long. The CDR3 DNA sequence: TGTGCCAGCAGCGACCAGCGGGAGGGCAACGAGCAGTACTTC. Protein sequence: CASSDQREGNEQYF. The full variable domain, in which reference TRBV11-2 and TRBJ2-7 provide the parts outside the CDR3, is EAGVAQSPRYKIIEKRQSVAFWCNPISGHATLYWYQQILGQGPKLLIQFQNNGVVDDSQLPKDRFSAERLKGVDSTLKIQPAKLEDSAVYLCASSDQREGNEQYFGPGTRLTVT.

Only one count was recorded for this clone. Other DNA sequences of this sample code for an identical CDR3. V is TRBV27 and J is TRBJ1-2; D is perhaps TRBD1 (6 bases). The CDR3 runs to 12 residues. Germline CDR1 reads MNHEY; CDR2 reads SMNVEV (reference sequence). The V and J ends lost 9 bases and 8 bases respectively, with 16 bases between them. The CDR3 region is CASTGGGGGYTF. CDR3 nucleotides: TGTGCCAGTACGGGGGGGGGCGGGGGCTACACCTTC.

The rearrangement uses TRBV10-3 and TRBJ2-7, with a possible D match to TRBD1 (5 bases). In germline, CDR1 is ENHRY, CDR2 SYGVKD. This CDR3 spans 13 amino acids. V dropped 7 bases and J dropped 5 bases, with 15 bases sitting between them. This chain's CDR3 is CAINQGSGDEQYF. The CDR3, as DNA: TGTGCCATCAACCAGGGTAGTGGAGACGAGCAGTACTTC.

In DNA form, the CDR3 reads TGTGCCAGTAGTATGGTCGGGTCCAACAATCAGCCCCAGCATTTT. Amino acids: CASSMVGSNNQPQHF. The rearrangement uses TRBV19 and TRBJ1-5; unclear D gene. Trimming took off 3 bases at V and 3 bases at J, with 12 bases between the two ends. CDR1 and CDR2 (germline): LNHDA, SQIVND (reference sequence). The CDR3 is 15 residues long.

The V call is TRBV7-9, the J call TRBJ1-1, with 8 bases fitting TRBD1. CDR3 size: 14 residues. With V trimmed by 5 bases and J by 1 base, 3 bases remained unmatched. CDR1 and CDR2 from the germline V gene are SEHNR and FQNEAQ (reference sequence). CDR3 amino acids: CASSQGAQNTEAFF. CDR3 nucleotide sequence: TGTGCCAGCAGCCAGGGGGCTCAGAACACTGAAGCTTTCTTT.

The chain couples TRBV6-5 to TRBJ1-1; 8 bases align to TRBD1. The germline V gene has CDR1 MNHEY and CDR2 SVGAGI. The CDR3 has 16 amino acids. The V segment lost 2 bases and the J segment 1 base; nucleotides outside the gene matches: 6. The CDR3 coding sequence is TGTGCCAGCAGTTACAGACAGGGGCCAGGGAACACTGAAGCTTTCTTT. It translates to CASSYRQGPGNTEAFF.

The table lists this clone with a count of one. V gene TRBV2 combines with J gene TRBJ1-5; possibly TRBD1 for D (5 bases). Per germline, CDR1 SNHLY and CDR2 FYNNEI. There are 17 residues in the CDR3. V lost 5 bases, J lost 0 bases, and 17 bases lay in between. The chain's CDR3 is CASSTTWGEGSNQPQHF. The CDR3 nucleotides read TGTGCCAGCAGTACTACATGGGGGGAGGGTAGCAATCAGCCCCAGCATTTT.